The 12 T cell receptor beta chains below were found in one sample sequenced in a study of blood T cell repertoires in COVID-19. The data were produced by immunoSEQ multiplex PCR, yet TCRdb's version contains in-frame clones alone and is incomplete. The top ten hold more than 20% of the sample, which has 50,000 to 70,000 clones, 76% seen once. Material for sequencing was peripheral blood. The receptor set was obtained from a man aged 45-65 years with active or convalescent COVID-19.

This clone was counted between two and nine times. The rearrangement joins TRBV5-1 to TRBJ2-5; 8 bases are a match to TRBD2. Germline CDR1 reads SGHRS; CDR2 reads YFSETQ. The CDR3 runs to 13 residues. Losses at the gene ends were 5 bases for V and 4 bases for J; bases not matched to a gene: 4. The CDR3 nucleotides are TGCGCCAGCAGTATACGGGAGGGAGAGACCCAGTACTTC. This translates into CASSIREGETQYF.

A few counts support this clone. CDR3 loop: CASRLTGQSIEKLFF. CDR3 nucleotide sequence: TGTGCCAGCAGGCTCACGGGACAGTCTATTGAAAAACTGTTTTTT. The rearrangement links TRBV2 to TRBJ1-4; the match to TRBD1 covers 7 bases. CDR3 length equals 15 residues. CDR1 and CDR2 (germline): SNHLY, FYNNEI. Trimming removed 6 bases from V and 7 bases from J; junction bases left unmatched: 11.

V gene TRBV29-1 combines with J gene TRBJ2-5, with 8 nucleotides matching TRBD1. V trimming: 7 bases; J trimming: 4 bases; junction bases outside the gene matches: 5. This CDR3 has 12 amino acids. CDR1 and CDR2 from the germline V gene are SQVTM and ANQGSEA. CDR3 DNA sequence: TGCAGCGCCGGAGGACAGGGAGAGACCCAGTACTTC. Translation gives CSAGGQGETQYF.

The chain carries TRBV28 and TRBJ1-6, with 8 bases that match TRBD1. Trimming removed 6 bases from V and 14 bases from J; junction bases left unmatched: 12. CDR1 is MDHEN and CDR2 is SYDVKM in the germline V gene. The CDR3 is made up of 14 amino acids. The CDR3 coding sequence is TGTGCCAGCAGCCCGGGACAGGCCTTAATCACCCTCCACTTT. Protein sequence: CASSPGQALITLHF. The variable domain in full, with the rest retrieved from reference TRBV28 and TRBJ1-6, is DVKVTQSSRYLVKRTGEKVFLECVQDMDHENMFWYRQDPGLGLRLIYFSYDVKMKEKGDIPEGYSVSREKKERFSLILESASTNQTSMYLCASSPGQALITLHFGNGTRLTVT.

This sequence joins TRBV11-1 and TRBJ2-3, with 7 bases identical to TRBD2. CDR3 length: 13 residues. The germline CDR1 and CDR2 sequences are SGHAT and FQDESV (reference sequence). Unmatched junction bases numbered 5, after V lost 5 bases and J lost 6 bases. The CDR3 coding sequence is TGTGCCAGCAGCGGACTAGGGCTGGATACGCAGTATTTT. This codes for CASSGLGLDTQYF. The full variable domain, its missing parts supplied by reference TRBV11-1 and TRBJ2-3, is EAEVAQSPRYKITEKSQAVAFWCDPISGHATLYWYRQILGQGPELLVQFQDESVVDDSQLPKDRFSAERLKGVDSTLKIQPAELGDSAMYLCASSGLGLDTQYFGPGTRLTVL.

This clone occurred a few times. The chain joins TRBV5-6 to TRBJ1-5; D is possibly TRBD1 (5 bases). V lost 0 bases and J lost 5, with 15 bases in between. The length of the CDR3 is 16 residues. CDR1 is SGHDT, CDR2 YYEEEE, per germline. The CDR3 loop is CASSLGAQGKDQPQHF. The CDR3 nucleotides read TGTGCCAGCAGCTTGGGGGCGCAGGGAAAGGATCAGCCCCAGCATTTT.

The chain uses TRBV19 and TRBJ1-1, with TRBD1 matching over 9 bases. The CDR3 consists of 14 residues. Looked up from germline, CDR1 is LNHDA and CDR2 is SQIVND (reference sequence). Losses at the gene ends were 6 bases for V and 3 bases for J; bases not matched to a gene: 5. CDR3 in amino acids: CASRPRDRDTEAFF. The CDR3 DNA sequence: TGTGCCAGTAGACCCAGGGACAGGGACACTGAAGCTTTCTTT.

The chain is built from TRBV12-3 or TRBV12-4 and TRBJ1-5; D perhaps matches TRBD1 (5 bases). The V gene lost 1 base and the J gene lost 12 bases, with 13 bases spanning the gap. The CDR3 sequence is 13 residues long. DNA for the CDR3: TGTGCCAGCAGTTTAGGGAGGGGTGGGAACCAGCATTTT. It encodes CASSLGRGGNQHF.

This CDR3 is CASSPREGGIDEKLFF. The DNA of the CDR3 is TGTGCCAGCAGCCCACGAGAGGGCGGGATAGACGAAAAACTGTTTTTT. The V gene is TRBV11-2, the J gene TRBJ1-4, with D hard to call. The V and J ends lost 5 bases and 8 bases respectively, with 21 bases between them. Germline V CDR1 and CDR2: SGHAT, FQNNGV. This CDR3 comprises 16 residues.

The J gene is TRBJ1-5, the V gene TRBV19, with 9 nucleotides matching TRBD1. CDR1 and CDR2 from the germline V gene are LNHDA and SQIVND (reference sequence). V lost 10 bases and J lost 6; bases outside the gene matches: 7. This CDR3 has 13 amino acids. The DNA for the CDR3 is TGTGCCACCGCCGGGACAGGGATTCAGCCCCAGCATTTT. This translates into CATAGTGIQPQHF.

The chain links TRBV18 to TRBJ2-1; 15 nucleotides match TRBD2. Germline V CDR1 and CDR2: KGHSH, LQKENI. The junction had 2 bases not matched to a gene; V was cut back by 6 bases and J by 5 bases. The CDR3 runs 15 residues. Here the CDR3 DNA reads TGTGCCAGCTCCGGGACTAGCGGGGGGAACAATGAGCAGTTCTTC. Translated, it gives CASSGTSGGNNEQFF.

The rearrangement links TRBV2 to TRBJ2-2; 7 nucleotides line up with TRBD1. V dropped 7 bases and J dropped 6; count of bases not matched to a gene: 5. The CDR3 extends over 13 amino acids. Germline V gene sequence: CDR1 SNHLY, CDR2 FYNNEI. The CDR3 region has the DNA TGTGCCAGCAAGCTAGGGGGCCCCGGGGAGCTGTTTTTT. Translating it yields CASKLGGPGELFF.